This record looks at one T cell receptor (beta chain) sequence and its context. This CDR3 has 18 residues. The V gene lost 5 bases and the J gene lost 2 bases, with 22 bases spanning the gap. CDR1 and CDR2 from the germline V gene are SGHAT and FQNNGV. These data originate in a study of blood T cell repertoires in COVID-19. Across the study: There were acute and convalescent COVID-19 samples, and they came from the United States, Italy and Spain. Sources were T cells, B-cell-depleted T cells, or PBMCs; the material itself was cDNA or gDNA.

Study processing details: Reference gene primers were amplified, and this amplification served to estimate nucleated cell counts. Data came from immunoSEQ multiplex PCR; TCRdb stores just in-frame clones and leaves some out. Clonal size and the V and J genes are those of that table, whereas D and trimming came from the DNA. Among approximately 70,000 clones listed, 82% were seen once. The source is a human donor in a cohort sampled during active COVID-19. Specimen: peripheral blood. The chain couples TRBV11-2 to TRBJ1-3; perhaps TRBD1 as D (6 bases). The CDR3 DNA reads as TGTGCCAGCAGCACCAACCGAGGGGGAGGGATCGCTGGAAACACCATATATTTT. This sequence encodes CASSTNRGGGIAGNTIYF.